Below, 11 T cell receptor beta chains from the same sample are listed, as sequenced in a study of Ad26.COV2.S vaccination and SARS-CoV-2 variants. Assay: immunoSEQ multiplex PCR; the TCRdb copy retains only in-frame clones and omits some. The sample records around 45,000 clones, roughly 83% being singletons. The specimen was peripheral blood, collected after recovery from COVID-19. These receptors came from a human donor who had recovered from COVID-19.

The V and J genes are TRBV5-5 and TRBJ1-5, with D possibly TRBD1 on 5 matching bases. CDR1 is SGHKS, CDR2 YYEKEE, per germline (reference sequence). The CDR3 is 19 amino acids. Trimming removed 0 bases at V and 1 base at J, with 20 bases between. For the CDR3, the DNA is TGTGCCAGCAGCTTGGCGGCCCAAGGTGGGCCAGGGAGCAATCAGCCCCAGCATTTT. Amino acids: CASSLAAQGGPGSNQPQHF.

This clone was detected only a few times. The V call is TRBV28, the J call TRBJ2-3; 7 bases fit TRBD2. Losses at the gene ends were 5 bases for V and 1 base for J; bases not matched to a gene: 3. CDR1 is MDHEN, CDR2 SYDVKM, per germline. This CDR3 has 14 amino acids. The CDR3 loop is CASSGLAGTDTQYF. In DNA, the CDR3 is TGTGCCAGCAGTGGGCTAGCGGGCACAGATACGCAGTATTTT.

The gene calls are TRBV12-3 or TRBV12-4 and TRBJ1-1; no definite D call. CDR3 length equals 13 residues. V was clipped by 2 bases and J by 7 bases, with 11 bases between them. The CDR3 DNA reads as TGTGCCAGCAGTTTAATTAAAGGGCGTGAAGCTTTCTTT. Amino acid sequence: CASSLIKGREAFF.

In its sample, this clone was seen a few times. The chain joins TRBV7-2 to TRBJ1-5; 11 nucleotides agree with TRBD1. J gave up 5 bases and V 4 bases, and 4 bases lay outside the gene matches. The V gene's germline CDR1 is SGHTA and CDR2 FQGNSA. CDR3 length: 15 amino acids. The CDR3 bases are TGTGCCAGCAGCTCGGACAGGGGGCAGTATCAGCCCCAGCATTTT. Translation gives CASSSDRGQYQPQHF.

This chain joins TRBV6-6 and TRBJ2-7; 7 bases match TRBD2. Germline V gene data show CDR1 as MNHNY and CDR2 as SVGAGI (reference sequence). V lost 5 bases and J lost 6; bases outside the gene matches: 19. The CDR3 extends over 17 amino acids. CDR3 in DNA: TGTGCCAGCAGTCAGACGTACGGGGGAGGGCCCGGAGGCGAGCAGTACTTC. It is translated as CASSQTYGGGPGGEQYF.

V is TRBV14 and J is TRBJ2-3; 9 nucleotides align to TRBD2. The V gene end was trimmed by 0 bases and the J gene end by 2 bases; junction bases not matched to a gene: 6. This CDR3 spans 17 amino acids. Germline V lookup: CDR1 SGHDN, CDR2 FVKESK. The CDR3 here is CASSQDPSGISTDTQYF. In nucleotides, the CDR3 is TGTGCCAGCAGCCAAGACCCTAGCGGGATCTCCACAGATACGCAGTATTTT.

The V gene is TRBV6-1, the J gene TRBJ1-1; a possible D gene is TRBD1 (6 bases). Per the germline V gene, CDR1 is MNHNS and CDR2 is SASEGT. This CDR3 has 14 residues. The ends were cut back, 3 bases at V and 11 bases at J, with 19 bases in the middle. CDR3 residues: CASSDPQGPIGAFF. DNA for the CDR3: TGTGCCAGCAGTGACCCACAGGGCCCCATTGGGGCTTTCTTT.

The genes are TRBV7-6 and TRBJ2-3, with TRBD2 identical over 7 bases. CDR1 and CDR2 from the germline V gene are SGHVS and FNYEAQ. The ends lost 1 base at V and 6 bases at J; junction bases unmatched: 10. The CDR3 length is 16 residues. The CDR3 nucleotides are TGTGCCAGCAGCTTAGGGACGGGGGGTCTCACGGATACGCAGTATTTT. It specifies CASSLGTGGLTDTQYF.

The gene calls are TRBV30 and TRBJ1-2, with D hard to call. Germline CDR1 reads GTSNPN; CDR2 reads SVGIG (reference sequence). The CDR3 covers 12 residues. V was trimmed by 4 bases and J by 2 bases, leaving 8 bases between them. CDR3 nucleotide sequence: TGTGCCTGGACAACTGAAAACTATGGCTACACCTTC. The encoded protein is CAWTTENYGYTF.

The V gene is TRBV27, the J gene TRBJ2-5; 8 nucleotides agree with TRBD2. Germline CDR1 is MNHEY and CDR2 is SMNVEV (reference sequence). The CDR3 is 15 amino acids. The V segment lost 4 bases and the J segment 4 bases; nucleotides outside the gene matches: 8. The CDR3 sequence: CASSSPGLEGETQYF. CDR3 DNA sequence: TGTGCCAGCAGTTCACCGGGACTAGAAGGAGAGACCCAGTACTTC.

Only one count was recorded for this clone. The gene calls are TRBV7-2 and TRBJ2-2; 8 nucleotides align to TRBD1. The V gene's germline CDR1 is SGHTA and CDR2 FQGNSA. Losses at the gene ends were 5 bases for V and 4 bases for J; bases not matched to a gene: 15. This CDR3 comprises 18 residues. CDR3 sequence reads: CASSPEAGRGPLTGELFF. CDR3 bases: TGTGCCAGCAGCCCCGAAGCAGGCAGGGGGCCTCTCACCGGGGAGCTGTTTTTT.